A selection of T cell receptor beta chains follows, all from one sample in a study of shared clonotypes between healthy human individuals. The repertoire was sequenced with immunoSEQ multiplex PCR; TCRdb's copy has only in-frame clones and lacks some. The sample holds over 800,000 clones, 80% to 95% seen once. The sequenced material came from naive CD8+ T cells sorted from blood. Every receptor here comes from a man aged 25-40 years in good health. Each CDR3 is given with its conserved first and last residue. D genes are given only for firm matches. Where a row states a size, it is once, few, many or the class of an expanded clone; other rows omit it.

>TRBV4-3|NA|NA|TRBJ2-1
TGCGCCAGCAGCCAAGCTCAGGGGGGTCCAACTTACAATGAGCAGTTCTTC
CASSQAQGGPTYNEQFF
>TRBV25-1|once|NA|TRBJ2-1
TGTGCCATCCGCTCTAGCCTCGATGAGCAGTTCTTC
CAIRSSLDEQFF
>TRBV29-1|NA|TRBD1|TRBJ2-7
TGCAGCGTTGAGGGACAGGGATCCGAGCAGTACTTC
CSVEGQGSEQYF
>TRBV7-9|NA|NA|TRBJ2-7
TGTGCCAGCAGCCCTGATCAGCAGTCGCAGTACTTC
CASSPDQQSQYF
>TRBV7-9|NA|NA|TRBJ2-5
TGTGCCAGCAGCCACATAGCGGAGTGGGAGACCCAGTACTTC
CASSHIAEWETQYF
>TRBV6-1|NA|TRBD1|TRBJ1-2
TGTGCCGTAGTAAAAGGGACAGCCTATGGCTACACCTTC
CAVVKGTAYGYTF
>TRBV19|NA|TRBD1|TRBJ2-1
TGTGCCAGTAGTATAGATTCTCGGGACAGGGAGAATGAGCAGTTCTTC
CASSIDSRDRENEQFF
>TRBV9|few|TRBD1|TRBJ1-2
TGTGCCAGCAACCTAGCCGCCGCAGGGGGCGCAGGCTACACCTTC
CASNLAAAGGAGYTF
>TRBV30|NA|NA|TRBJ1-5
TGTGCCTGGACCCTTTCGGGACACTCTAATCAGCCCCAGCATTTT
CAWTLSGHSNQPQHF
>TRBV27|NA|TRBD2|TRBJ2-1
TGTGCCAGCACTCGGGAGGGCGTCTACAATGAGCAGTTCTTC
CASTREGVYNEQFF
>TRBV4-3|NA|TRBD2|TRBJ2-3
TGCGCCAGCAGCCAAGCGTTTCTAGCGGGAGTCGGGGGGGAAACCACAGATACGCAGTATTTT
CASSQAFLAGVGGETTDTQYF
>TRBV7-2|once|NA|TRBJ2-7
TGTGCCAGCAGCTTAGCGCACCCACTGTACGAGCAGTACTTC
CASSLAHPLYEQYF
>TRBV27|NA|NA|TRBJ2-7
TGTGCCAGCAGTGTCATACAGGGTAATTACGAGCAGTACTTC
CASSVIQGNYEQYF
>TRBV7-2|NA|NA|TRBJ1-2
TGTGCCAGCAGCCGTGGACAGATCTATGGCTACACCTTC
CASSRGQIYGYTF
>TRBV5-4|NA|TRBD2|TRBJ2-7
TGTGCCAGCAGTGGGACTAGCGGGAGTTACGAGCAGTACTTC
CASSGTSGSYEQYF
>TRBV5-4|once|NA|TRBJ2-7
TGTGCCAGCAGCTTTCAGAGCTCCTACGAGCAGTACTTC
CASSFQSSYEQYF
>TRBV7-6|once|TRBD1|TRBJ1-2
TGTGCCAGCAGCTTAGGGGCTGGGACAGTAAATGGCTACACCTTC
CASSLGAGTVNGYTF
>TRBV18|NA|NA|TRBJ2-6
TGTGCCAGCTCACCACCGGACACCCTGCTTTCCGGGGCCAACGTCCTGACTTTC
CASSPPDTLLSGANVLTF
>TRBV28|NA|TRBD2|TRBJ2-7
TGTGCCAGCAGTTTATGGGGGACTAGCGGGAGGGCCTACGAGCAGTACTTC
CASSLWGTSGRAYEQYF
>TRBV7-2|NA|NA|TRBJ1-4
TGTGCCAGCAGCTTAACACAGGGAAGTGAAAAACTGTTTTTT
CASSLTQGSEKLFF
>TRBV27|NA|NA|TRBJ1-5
TGTGCCAGCAGTTTATTCGGCCCCAATCAGCCCCAGCATTTT
CASSLFGPNQPQHF
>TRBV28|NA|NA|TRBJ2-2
TGTGCCAGCAGTTTACCCGATACACTCGCGAACACCGGGGAGCTGTTTTTT
CASSLPDTLANTGELFF
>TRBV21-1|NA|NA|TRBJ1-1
TGTGCCAGCAGCCAAGGGGCGAACACTGAAGCTTTCTTT
CASSQGANTEAFF
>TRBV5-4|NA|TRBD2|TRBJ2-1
TGTGCCAGCAGCTTCCTGGGACTAGCGGGAGGATCCTACAATGAGCAGTTCTTC
CASSFLGLAGGSYNEQFF
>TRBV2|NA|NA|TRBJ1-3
TGTGCCAGCCTCGCGGGGGCCGGCTCTGGAAACACCATATATTTT
CASLAGAGSGNTIYF
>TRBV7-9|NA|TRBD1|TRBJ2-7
TGTGCCAGCAGCCCCCGGGACAGGGGGCACGAGCAGTACTTC
CASSPRDRGHEQYF
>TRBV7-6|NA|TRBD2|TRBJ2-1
TGTGCCAGCAGCGCCCCCGTGACTAGCGGGATCTTGACCTACAATGAGCAGTTCTTC
CASSAPVTSGILTYNEQFF
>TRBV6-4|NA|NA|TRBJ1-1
TGTGCCAGCAGTGAGCAACAGGGCTGGTCGAACACTGAAGCTTTCTTT
CASSEQQGWSNTEAFF
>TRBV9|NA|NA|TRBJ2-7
TGTGCCAGCAGCGTAGGTACAGGGACCTACGAGCAGTACTTC
CASSVGTGTYEQYF
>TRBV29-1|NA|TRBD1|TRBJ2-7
TGCAGCGTTGAGGACAGGAGTTCCTACGAGCAGTACTTC
CSVEDRSSYEQYF
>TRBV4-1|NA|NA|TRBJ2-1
TGCGCCAGCAGCCAAGATCAGGGCACCTACTCCTACAATGAGCAGTTCTTC
CASSQDQGTYSYNEQFF
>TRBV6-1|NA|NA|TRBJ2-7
TGTGCCAGCAGTGAAGCCCCGGGTGCGTCCTCCTACGAGCAGTACTTC
CASSEAPGASSYEQYF
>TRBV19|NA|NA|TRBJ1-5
TGTGCCAGTAGTATGCCGTATAGCAATCAGCCCCAGCATTTT
CASSMPYSNQPQHF
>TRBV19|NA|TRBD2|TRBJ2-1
TGTGCCAGTAGTCCAGGGACTAGCGGGAGCGGAACCTACAATGAGCAGTTCTTC
CASSPGTSGSGTYNEQFF
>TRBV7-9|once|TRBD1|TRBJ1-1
TGTGCCAGCACCATTGACAGGGAGAACACTGAAGCTTTCTTT
CASTIDRENTEAFF
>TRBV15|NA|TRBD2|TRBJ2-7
TGTGCCACCAGCAGACCCACTAGCGGGGGCTACGAGCAGTACTTC
CATSRPTSGGYEQYF
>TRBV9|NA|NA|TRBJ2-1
TGTGCCAGCAGCGTAGAAGGCTTTATCAATGAGCAGTTCTTC
CASSVEGFINEQFF